The clone carrying this TCR beta chain was picked up one time. These data originate in a study of CD8+ T cells in alopecia areata. Reverse transcription of extracted RNA yielded cDNA, which provided the sequencing template. Generated by immunoSEQ multiplex PCR, the TCRdb table keeps only in-frame clones and is missing some. The table lists 140,000 to 150,000 clones, approximately 87% of them singletons. The V end was cut by 2 bases, the J end by 4 bases, with 6 bases between. CDR1 SQVTM and CDR2 ANQGSEA come from the germline V gene. This CDR3 comprises 11 residues. This rearrangement joins TRBV29-1 to TRBJ2-7; D gene ambiguous. Here the sequenced sample was CD8+ T cells sorted from blood, taken at week 0. This TCR came from a human donor with alopecia areata. CDR3 amino acids: CSVESHYEQYF. Written as DNA, the CDR3 is TGCAGCGTTGAATCCCATTACGAGCAGTACTTC.